Following are 7 T cell receptor beta chains from one sample sequenced in a study of blood T cell repertoires in COVID-19. Some clones are missing from TCRdb's copy, which holds only in-frame ones; the method was immunoSEQ multiplex PCR. The data show roughly 150,000 clones, more than 80% seen once. Sequencing was carried out using peripheral blood. Every receptor here comes from a man in his 60s with acute or convalescent COVID-19.

This chain links TRBV13 with TRBJ2-3, with D unresolved. V lost 4 bases to trimming and J lost 0 bases, with 8 bases between them. This CDR3 spans 14 amino acids. CDR1 PRHDT and CDR2 FYEKMQ come from the germline V gene (reference sequence). In nucleotides, the CDR3 is TGTGCCAGCAGCTATACAGACAGCACAGATACGCAGTATTTT. The encoded protein is CASSYTDSTDTQYF.

Worth noting for this clone: A read error may produce the germline difference seen at one junction end. V and J are TRBV18 and TRBJ2-5; TRBD1 is a possible D gene (6 bases). Germline V lookup: CDR1 KGHSH, CDR2 LQKENI. This CDR3 has 16 amino acids. CDR3 nucleotides: TGTGCCAGCTCACCCCGGGGCGGACAGAGACAAGAGGCCCAGTACTTC. Translating gives CASSPRGGQRQEAQYF.

The chain employs TRBV21-1 and TRBJ2-7; TRBD1 is taken as the D call from the table, unchecked against the DNA. TRBV21-1 is flagged as a pseudogene. The CDR3 has 17 amino acids. The CDR3 sequence: CASSSQPGQITSYEQYF. CDR3 bases: TGTGCCAGCAGCTCCCAGCCTGGACAAATTACATCCTACGAGCAGTACTTC.

This chain connects TRBV7-9 to TRBJ1-4; D is unresolved. This CDR3 has 14 amino acids. Germline-derived CDR1 and CDR2 are SEHNR and FQNEAQ (reference sequence). This CDR3 reads CATARGPENEKLFF. In DNA form, the CDR3 reads TGTGCGACTGCACGGGGTCCTGAGAATGAAAAACTGTTTTTT. The full variable domain, with the rest looked up from reference TRBV7-9 and TRBJ1-4, is DTGVSQNPRHKITKRGQNVTFRCDPISEHNRLYWYRQTLGQGPEFLTYFQNEAQLEKSRLLSDRFSAERPKGSFSTLEIQRTEQGDSAMYLCATARGPENEKLFFGSGTQLSVL.

This rearrangement joins TRBV6-4 to TRBJ2-1, with 7 bases identical to TRBD1. V gave up 1 base and J gave up 8 bases; unmatched junction bases: 14. Germline lookup yields CDR1 MRHNA and CDR2 SNTAGT. This CDR3 comprises 17 residues. The CDR3 is CASSDFGQDPCSHEQFF. DNA for the CDR3: TGTGCCAGCAGTGACTTCGGACAGGATCCTTGTAGTCATGAGCAGTTCTTC.

The chain combines TRBV11-2 with TRBJ1-2; perhaps TRBD1 as D (6 bases). From germline, CDR1 is SGHAT and CDR2 FQNNGV. This CDR3 is built from 13 residues. Trimming removed 5 bases from V and 4 bases from J, with 11 bases in between. The chain's CDR3 is CASSQGTLYGYTF. The CDR3 DNA reads TGTGCCAGCAGCCAGGGGACCCTCTATGGCTACACCTTC.

This chain uses TRBV5-6 with TRBJ1-6; the match to TRBD1 covers 7 bases. V gave up 6 bases and J gave up 9 bases; unmatched junction bases: 9. CDR3 size: 14 residues. Germline V CDR1 and CDR2: SGHDT, YYEEEE. The CDR3 here is CASTLTGPSSPLHF. Here the CDR3 DNA reads TGTGCCAGCACCCTGACAGGGCCTAGTTCACCCCTCCACTTT.